The rows below give T cell receptor beta chains drawn from one sample of a study of early T cells in non-severe SARS-CoV-2 infection. TCRdb used MiXCR to reprocess the 5' RACE reads, holding one entry per CDR3 protein. The data contain 90,000 to 130,000 distinct CDR3 sequences, roughly 12% of them singletons. This specimen consisted of whole blood, obtained at baseline. These receptors all stem from an adult who was a healthcare worker with PCR-confirmed SARS-CoV-2 infection or an uninfected control (not recorded which). CDR3s include the opening cysteine and the closing phenylalanine or tryptophan. Rows may omit the clone size; those that give it use once, few, many or a size class.

j_gene: TRBJ2-3
abundance: few
v_gene: TRBV28
CDR3aa: CASTETSGRADTQYF

j_gene: TRBJ1-2
abundance: -
v_gene: TRBV30
CDR3aa: CVLASSPYGYTF

j_gene: TRBJ1-5
abundance: many
v_gene: TRBV20-1
CDR3aa: CSARDRVWNNQPQHF

j_gene: TRBJ1-4
abundance: -
v_gene: TRBV27
CDR3aa: CASSIRGLNEKLFF

j_gene: TRBJ2-3
abundance: -
v_gene: TRBV20-1
CDR3aa: CSARAPPGLGRESDTQYF

j_gene: TRBJ2-1
abundance: many
v_gene: TRBV28
CDR3aa: CASSPEEREYNEQFF

j_gene: TRBJ1-1
abundance: -
v_gene: TRBV2
CDR3aa: CASSENTEAFF

j_gene: TRBJ1-6
abundance: -
v_gene: TRBV30
CDR3aa: CAWSGQPRLGSPLHF

j_gene: TRBJ2-1
abundance: -
v_gene: TRBV19
CDR3aa: CASSLPRGMGADNEQFF

j_gene: TRBJ1-6
abundance: few
v_gene: TRBV7-8
CDR3aa: CASSLARDIYSPLHF

j_gene: TRBJ2-7
abundance: many
v_gene: TRBV18
CDR3aa: CASSPLGTVGRYEQYF

j_gene: TRBJ2-3
abundance: -
v_gene: TRBV7-3
CDR3aa: CASSLIGTDTQYF

j_gene: TRBJ2-1
abundance: few
v_gene: TRBV29-1
CDR3aa: CSVEGLAGSEQFF